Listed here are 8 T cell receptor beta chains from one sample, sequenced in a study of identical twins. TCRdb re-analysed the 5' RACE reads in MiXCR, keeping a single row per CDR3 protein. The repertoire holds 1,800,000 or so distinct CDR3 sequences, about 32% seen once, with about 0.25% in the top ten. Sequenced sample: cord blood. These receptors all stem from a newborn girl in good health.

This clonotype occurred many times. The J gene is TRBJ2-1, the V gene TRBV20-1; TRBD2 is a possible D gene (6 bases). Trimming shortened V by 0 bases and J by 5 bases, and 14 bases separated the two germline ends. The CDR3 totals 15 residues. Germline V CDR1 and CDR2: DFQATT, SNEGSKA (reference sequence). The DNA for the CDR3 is TGCAGTGCTAGAGATGAGGTTGGCGGGGACAATGAGCAGTTCTTC. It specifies CSARDEVGGDNEQFF.

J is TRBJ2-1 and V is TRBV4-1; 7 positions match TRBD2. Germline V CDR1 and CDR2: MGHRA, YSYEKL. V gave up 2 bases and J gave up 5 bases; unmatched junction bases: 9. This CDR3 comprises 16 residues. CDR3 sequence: CASSQFGLAVDNEQFF. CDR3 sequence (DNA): TGCGCCAGCAGCCAATTCGGGCTAGCGGTTGACAATGAGCAGTTCTTC.

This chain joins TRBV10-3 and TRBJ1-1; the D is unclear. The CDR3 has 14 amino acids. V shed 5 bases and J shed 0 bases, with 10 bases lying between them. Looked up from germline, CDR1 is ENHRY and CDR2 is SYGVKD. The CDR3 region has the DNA TGTGCCATCAGTCTCACTGAAATGAACACTGAAGCTTTCTTT. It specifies CAISLTEMNTEAFF.

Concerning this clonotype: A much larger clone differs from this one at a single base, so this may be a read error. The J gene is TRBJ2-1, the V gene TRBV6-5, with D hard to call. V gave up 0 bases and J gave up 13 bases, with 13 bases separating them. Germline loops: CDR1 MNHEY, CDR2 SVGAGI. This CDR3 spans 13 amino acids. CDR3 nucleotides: TGTGCCAGCAGTTACTCTAGGGTAGAGACCCAGTTCTTC. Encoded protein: CASSYSRVETQFF.

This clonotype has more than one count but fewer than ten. This CDR3 is CASSMWGIQETQYF. The CDR3 DNA follows: TGTGCCAGCAGTATGTGGGGGATCCAAGAGACCCAGTACTTC. The chain carries TRBV28 and TRBJ2-5; the D call may be TRBD1 or TRBD2 (5 bases each). This CDR3 comprises 14 residues. Germline V gene data show CDR1 as MDHEN and CDR2 as SYDVKM. The germline V and J ends were trimmed by 5 bases and 1 base, with 11 bases remaining between them.

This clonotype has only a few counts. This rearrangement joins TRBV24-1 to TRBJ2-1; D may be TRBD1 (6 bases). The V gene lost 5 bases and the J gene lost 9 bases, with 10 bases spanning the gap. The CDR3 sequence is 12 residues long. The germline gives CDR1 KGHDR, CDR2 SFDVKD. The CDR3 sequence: CATSGPGVEQFF. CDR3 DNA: TGTGCCACCAGTGGTCCAGGGGTTGAGCAGTTCTTC.

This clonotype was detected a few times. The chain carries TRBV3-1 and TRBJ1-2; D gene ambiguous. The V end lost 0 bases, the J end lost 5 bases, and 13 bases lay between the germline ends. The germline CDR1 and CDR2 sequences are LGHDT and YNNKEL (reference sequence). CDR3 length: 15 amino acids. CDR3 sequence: CASSQDGVIRYGYTF. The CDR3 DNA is TGTGCCAGCAGCCAAGATGGCGTAATTCGGTATGGCTACACCTTC.

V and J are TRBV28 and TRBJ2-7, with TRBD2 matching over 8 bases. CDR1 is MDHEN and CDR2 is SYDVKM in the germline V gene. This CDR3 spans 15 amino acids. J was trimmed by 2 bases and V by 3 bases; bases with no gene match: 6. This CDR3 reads CASSLLREVAYEQYF. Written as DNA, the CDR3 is TGTGCCAGCAGTTTGTTGCGGGAGGTCGCCTACGAGCAGTACTTC.